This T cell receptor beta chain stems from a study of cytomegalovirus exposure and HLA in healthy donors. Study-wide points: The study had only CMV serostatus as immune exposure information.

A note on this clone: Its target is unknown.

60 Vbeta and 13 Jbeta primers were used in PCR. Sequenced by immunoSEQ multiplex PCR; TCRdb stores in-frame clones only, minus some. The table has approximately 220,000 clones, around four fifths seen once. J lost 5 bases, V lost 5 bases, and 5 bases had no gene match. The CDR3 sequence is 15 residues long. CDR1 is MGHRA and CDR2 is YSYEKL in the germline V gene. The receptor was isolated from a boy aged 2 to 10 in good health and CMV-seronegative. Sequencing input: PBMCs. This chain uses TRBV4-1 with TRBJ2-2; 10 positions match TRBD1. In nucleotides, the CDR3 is TGCGCCAGCAGCTGGGACAGGGGTAGGACCGGGGAGCTGTTTTTT. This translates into CASSWDRGRTGELFF.